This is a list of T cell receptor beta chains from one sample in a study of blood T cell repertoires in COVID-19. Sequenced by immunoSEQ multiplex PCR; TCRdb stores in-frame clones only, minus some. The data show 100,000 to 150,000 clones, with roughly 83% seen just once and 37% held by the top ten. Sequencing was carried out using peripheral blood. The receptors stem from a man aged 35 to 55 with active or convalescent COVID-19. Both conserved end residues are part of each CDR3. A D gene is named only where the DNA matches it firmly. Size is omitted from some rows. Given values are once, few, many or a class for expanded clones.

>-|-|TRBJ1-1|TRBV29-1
TGCAGCGTTTGGGGGGGGGAACTCGTCGCTGAAGCTTTCTTT
CSVWGGELVAEAFF
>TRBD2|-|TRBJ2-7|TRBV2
TGTGCCAGCAGTGGCCGAGGGAGCGGGAGAGGCGAGCAGTACTTC
CASSGRGSGRGEQYF
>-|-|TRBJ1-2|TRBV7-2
TGTGCCAGCAGCCCACCGGGGGGAGGGCAGAATTCTGGCTACACCTTC
CASSPPGGGQNSGYTF
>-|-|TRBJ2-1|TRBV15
TGTGCCACCAGCAGCCGGGACGGAGGGAGCAATGAGCAGTTCTTC
CATSSRDGGSNEQFF
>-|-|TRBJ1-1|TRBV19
TGTGCCAGTAGCCTCGGGTTCACTGAAGCTTTCTTT
CASSLGFTEAFF
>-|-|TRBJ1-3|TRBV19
TGTGCCAGCCGGGGGGACACTGGAAACACCATATATTTT
CASRGDTGNTIYF
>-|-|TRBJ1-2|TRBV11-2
TGTGCCAGCACCCTCCCCCCCACCTTC
CASTLPPTF
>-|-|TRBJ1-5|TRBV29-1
TGCAGCGTGGGGGGGGGCTCGGGCAATCAGCCCCAGCATTTT
CSVGGGSGNQPQHF
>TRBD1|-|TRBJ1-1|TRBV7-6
TGTGCCAGCAGCCCCAGGACAGGTCAGATGAACACTGAAGCTTTCTTT
CASSPRTGQMNTEAFF
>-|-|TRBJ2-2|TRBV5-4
TGTGCCAGCAGCTTTGACAGTAAAGGGGAGCTGTTTTTT
CASSFDSKGELFF
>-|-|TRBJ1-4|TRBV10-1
TGCGCCAACCCCCACAGGGTGGATGGAGAAAAACTGTTTTTT
CANPHRVDGEKLFF
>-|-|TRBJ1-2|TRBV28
TGTGCCAGCAGTTCCCCGAAGCAGGGCGGCTACACCTTC
CASSSPKQGGYTF
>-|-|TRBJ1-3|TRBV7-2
TGTGCCAGCAGCTCGCGGGGGGGGGCTGGAAACACCATATATTTT
CASSSRGGAGNTIYF
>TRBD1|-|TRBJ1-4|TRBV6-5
TGTGCCAGCAACAAAAGGGCAGGGGGAGAAAAACTGTTTTTT
CASNKRAGGEKLFF
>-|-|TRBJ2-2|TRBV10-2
TGCGCCAGCAGCCGAGCGGGCGGTCGGGGGGAGCTGTTTTTT
CASSRAGGRGELFF
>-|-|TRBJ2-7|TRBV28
TGTGCCAGCAGTTTATTACAGGGATACGAGCAGTACTTC
CASSLLQGYEQYF
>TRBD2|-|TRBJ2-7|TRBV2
TGTGCCAGCAGCGCACATCCAGGACTAGCGGGAGATATGTACTTC
CASSAHPGLAGDMYF
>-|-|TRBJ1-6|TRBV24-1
TGTGCCACCAGTCAAGGACTGAAAAATTCACCCCTCCACTTT
CATSQGLKNSPLHF
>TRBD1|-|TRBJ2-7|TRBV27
TGTGCCAGCAGTTTAACCGGGACAGGGACCTACGAGCAGTACTTC
CASSLTGTGTYEQYF
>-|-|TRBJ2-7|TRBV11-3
TGTGCCAGCAGCTACTACTACGAGCAGTACTTC
CASSYYYEQYF
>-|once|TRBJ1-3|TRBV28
TGTGCCAGTTTCTTAGACACCATATATTTT
CASFLDTIYF
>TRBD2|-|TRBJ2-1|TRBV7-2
TGTGCCAGCAGCTCAGTAGCGGGAAGGAGTACCAATGAGCAGTTCTTC
CASSSVAGRSTNEQFF
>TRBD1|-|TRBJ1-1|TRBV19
TGTGCCAGTAGACACACGCAGGGGGCGGGTGAAGCTTTCTTT
CASRHTQGAGEAFF
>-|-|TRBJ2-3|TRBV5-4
TGTGCCAGCAGCTTGGACGGCGGGGGCACAGATACGCAGTATTTT
CASSLDGGGTDTQYF
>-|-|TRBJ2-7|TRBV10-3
TGTGCCATCCGTGTCGAGGAGCGTTACGAGCAGTACTTC
CAIRVEERYEQYF
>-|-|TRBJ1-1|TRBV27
TGTGCCAGCAGCCCCTTGCGGGTGTTCACTGAAGCTTTCTTT
CASSPLRVFTEAFF
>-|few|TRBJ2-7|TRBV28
TGTGCCAGCAGGCAGCGGAGCCCCTCCTACGAGCAGTACTTC
CASRQRSPSYEQYF
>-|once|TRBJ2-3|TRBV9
TGTGCCAGCAGTGACGACTACACAGATACGCAGTATTTT
CASSDDYTDTQYF
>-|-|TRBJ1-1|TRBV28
TGTGCCAGCAAGGGGGACACTGAAGCTTTCTTT
CASKGDTEAFF
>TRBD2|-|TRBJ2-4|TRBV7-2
TGTGCCAGCAGCTCCGGACTAGCGGGAGACATTCAGTACTTC
CASSSGLAGDIQYF
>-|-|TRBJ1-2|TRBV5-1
TGCGCCAGCAGCTTGGAGTCAGGGGCGTCTAACTATGGCTACACCTTC
CASSLESGASNYGYTF
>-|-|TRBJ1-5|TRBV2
TGTGCCAGCAGTGTCGGGGGGGCGGGTCAGCCCCAGCATTTT
CASSVGGAGQPQHF
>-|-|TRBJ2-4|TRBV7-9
TGTGCCAGCAGCTTAACTACCCTAGGGGTTCAGTACTTC
CASSLTTLGVQYF
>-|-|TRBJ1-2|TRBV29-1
TGCAGCGTTGAAGAAAAGATTGGGCGGGCGGCAGCGTATGGCTACACCTTC
CSVEEKIGRAAAYGYTF
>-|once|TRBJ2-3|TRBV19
TGTGCCAGTAGTATTGGAGGAGGCCCAGATACGCAGTATTTT
CASSIGGGPDTQYF
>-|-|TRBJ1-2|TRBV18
TGTGCCAGCTCATTACAGGGAATGTATGGCTACACCTTC
CASSLQGMYGYTF
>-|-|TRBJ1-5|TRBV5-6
TGTGCCAGCAGCTTGACCGCGGGTATTGGCAATCAGCCCCAGCATTTT
CASSLTAGIGNQPQHF
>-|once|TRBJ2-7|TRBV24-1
TGTGCCACCAGTGATTGGAGAACCCACGAGCAGTACTTC
CATSDWRTHEQYF
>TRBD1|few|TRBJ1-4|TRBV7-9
TGTGCCAGCAGCAACAGGGGCCCTGGGACTAATGAAAAACTGTTTTTT
CASSNRGPGTNEKLFF
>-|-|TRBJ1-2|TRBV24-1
TGTGCCACCAGTGATTTGCAGACTAACTATGGCTACACCTTC
CATSDLQTNYGYTF